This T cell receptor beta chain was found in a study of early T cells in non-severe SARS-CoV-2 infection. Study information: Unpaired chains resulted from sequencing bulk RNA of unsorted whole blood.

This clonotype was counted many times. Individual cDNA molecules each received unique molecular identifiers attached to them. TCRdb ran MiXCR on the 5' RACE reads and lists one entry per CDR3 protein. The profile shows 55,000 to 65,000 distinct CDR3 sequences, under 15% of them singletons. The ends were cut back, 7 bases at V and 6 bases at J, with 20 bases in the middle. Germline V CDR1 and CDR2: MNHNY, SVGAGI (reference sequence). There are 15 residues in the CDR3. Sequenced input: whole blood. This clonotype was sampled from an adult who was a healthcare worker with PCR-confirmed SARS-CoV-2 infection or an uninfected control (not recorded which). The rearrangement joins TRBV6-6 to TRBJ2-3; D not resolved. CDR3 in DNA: TGTGCCAGCACCTTGGGGTCAGGAAGTGGGGATACGCAGTATTTT. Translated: CASTLGSGSGDTQYF.